Included here is one TCR beta chain sequence, with context. Germline V gene data show CDR1 as SNHLY and CDR2 as FYNNEI. The CDR3 totals 14 residues. V was pared by 4 bases and J by 1 base, with 8 bases between. The data originate from a study of Ad26.COV2.S vaccination and SARS-CoV-2 variants. Treatment reported: around 19 received Ad26.COV2.S at low or high dose, single or two shots; 5 received placebo; per-sample allocation not given. Samples came from day 63 after the first vaccine or placebo injection. Sequencing used immunoSEQ multiplex PCR; TCRdb keeps in-frame clones, though not all of them. The table records some 340,000 clones, around four fifths of them present only once.

The gene calls are TRBV2 and TRBJ1-5, with unresolved D. The sequencing used peripheral blood, collected in a trial of Ad26.COV2.S vaccine versus placebo. The sequence came from a person aged 18-65 years who received the Ad26.COV2.S COVID-19 vaccine or a placebo. Here the CDR3 reads CASSAQTSNQPQHF. The DNA for the CDR3 is TGTGCCAGCAGTGCCCAGACGAGCAATCAGCCCCAGCATTTT.